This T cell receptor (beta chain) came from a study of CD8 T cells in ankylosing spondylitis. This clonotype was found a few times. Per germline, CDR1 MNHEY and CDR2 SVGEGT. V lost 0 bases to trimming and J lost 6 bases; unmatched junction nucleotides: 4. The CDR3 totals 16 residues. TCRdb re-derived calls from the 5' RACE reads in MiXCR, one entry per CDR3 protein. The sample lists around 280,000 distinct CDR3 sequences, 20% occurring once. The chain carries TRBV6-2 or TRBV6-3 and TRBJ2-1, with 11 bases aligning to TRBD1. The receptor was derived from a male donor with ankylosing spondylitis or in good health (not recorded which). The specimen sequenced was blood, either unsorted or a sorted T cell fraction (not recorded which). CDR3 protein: CASSYSGGTGGNEQFF. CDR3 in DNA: TGTGCCAGCAGTTACTCGGGAGGGACAGGGGGCAATGAGCAGTTCTTC.